A selection of T cell receptor beta chains follows, all from one sample in a study of blood T cell repertoires in COVID-19. Profiling relied on immunoSEQ multiplex PCR, and the TCRdb table lists in-frame clones only, not all of them. The sample yields approximately 300,000 clones, approximately 88% seen once. Sequencing was done on a sample of PBMCs or T cells enriched from blood (not recorded which). All receptors come from a man aged 60 to 75 who had recovered from COVID-19. Both conserved end residues are part of each CDR3. The order of the fields is V gene, J gene, D gene, clone size, CDR3 protein, CDR3 DNA. A D gene is named only where the DNA matches it firmly. Clone size is given for some rows only: seen once, a few or many times, or a class if the clone is expanded.

>TRBV3-1/TRBV3-2|TRBJ2-3|TRBD2|-
CASSQSGLAGDTQYF
TGTGCCAGCAGCCAATCAGGACTAGCGGGAGATACGCAGTATTTT
>TRBV9|TRBJ1-3|-|-
CASSVELGRASGNTIYF
TGTGCCAGCAGCGTAGAGTTGGGCAGGGCGTCTGGAAACACCATATATTTT
>TRBV7-7|TRBJ2-1|-|-
CASSYGPAGSDYNEQFF
TGTGCTAGCAGCTACGGTCCGGCGGGTAGCGACTACAATGAGCAGTTCTTC
>TRBV3-1/TRBV3-2|TRBJ2-3|TRBD1|-
CASSQDVRTGGDTQYF
TGTGCCAGCAGCCAAGATGTGAGGACAGGGGGAGATACGCAGTATTTT
>TRBV18|TRBJ2-3|-|-
CASSPYPTDTQYF
TGTGCCAGCTCACCATATCCGACAGATACGCAGTATTTT
>TRBV7-8|TRBJ2-7|-|-
CASSLNPAASSYEQYF
TGTGCCAGCAGCTTAAATCCAGCGGCCAGCTCCTACGAGCAGTACTTC
>TRBV7-2|TRBJ1-2|TRBD1|-
CASSSGTGGVGYGYTF
TGTGCCAGCAGCTCCGGGACAGGGGGCGTTGGCTATGGCTACACCTTC
>TRBV30|TRBJ2-2|TRBD1|-
CAWNRQGTGELFF
TGTGCCTGGAACCGACAGGGTACCGGGGAGCTGTTTTTT
>TRBV5-5|TRBJ1-1|-|-
CASSFATAGYTEAFF
TGTGCCAGCAGCTTCGCCACTGCAGGATACACTGAAGCTTTCTTT
>TRBV6-1|TRBJ1-1|-|-
CASREGASRTEAFF
TGTGCCAGCAGGGAAGGGGCCTCTCGCACTGAAGCTTTCTTT
>TRBV5-8|TRBJ2-5|TRBD1|once
CASSAGQGGEETQYF
TGTGCCAGCAGCGCGGGACAGGGGGGAGAAGAGACCCAGTACTTC
>TRBV19|TRBJ1-5|-|-
CASTTRDREPQHF
TGTGCCAGTACCACCCGGGATCGGGAGCCCCAGCATTTT
>TRBV27|TRBJ2-1|TRBD1|-
CASSFEGANNEQFF
TGTGCCAGCAGTTTCGAGGGGGCGAACAATGAGCAGTTCTTC
>TRBV19|TRBJ2-1|TRBD2|-
CASSIIGGSGSPYNEQFF
TGTGCCAGTAGTATAATTGGGGGTAGCGGGAGTCCCTACAATGAGCAGTTCTTC
>TRBV11-3|TRBJ1-1|-|-
CASSFSGNTEAFF
TGTGCCAGCAGCTTTTCGGGGAACACTGAAGCTTTCTTT
>TRBV7-3|TRBJ2-7|TRBD2|-
CASSGSGSSEQYF
TGTGCCAGCAGCGGTAGCGGGAGTAGCGAGCAGTACTTC
>TRBV11-1|TRBJ2-1|TRBD2|-
CASSRDYNYNEQFF
TGTGCCAGCAGCCGGGACTACAACTACAATGAGCAGTTCTTC
>TRBV6-5|TRBJ1-3|TRBD1|-
CASSYLSRGNGNTIYF
TGTGCCAGCAGTTACTTGTCCAGGGGGAATGGAAACACCATATATTTT
>TRBV24-1|TRBJ2-7|TRBD2|-
CATSDRLAGGTGEQYF
TGTGCCACCAGTGATCGGCTAGCGGGAGGGACTGGCGAGCAGTACTTC
>TRBV7-2|TRBJ2-7|TRBD2|-
CASSWTWGVAGEWYEQYF
TGTGCCAGCAGCTGGACGTGGGGGGTAGCGGGAGAGTGGTACGAGCAGTACTTC
>TRBV28|TRBJ2-3|TRBD2|-
CASSLAGDGDTQYF
TGTGCCAGCAGTCTAGCGGGAGATGGAGATACGCAGTATTTT
>TRBV14|TRBJ1-4|-|-
CASSQDRGQGLNEKLFF
TGTGCCAGCAGCCAAGATCGAGGCCAGGGACTTAATGAAAAACTGTTTTTT
>TRBV7-2|TRBJ1-2|TRBD1|-
CASSLGAGGDRDGYTF
TGTGCCAGCAGCTTAGGGGCAGGGGGCGACCGCGATGGCTACACCTTC
>TRBV6-2/TRBV6-3|TRBJ2-7|-|-
CASSSPAGDAYEQYF
TGTGCCAGCAGTTCCCCAGCGGGTGACGCCTACGAGCAGTACTTC
>TRBV7-2|TRBJ2-5|-|-
CASSFLRETQYF
TGTGCCAGCAGCTTTTTACGGGAGACCCAGTACTTC
>TRBV19|TRBJ1-5|-|-
CASSITTLYSNQPQHF
TGTGCCAGTAGCATTACGACACTTTATAGCAATCAGCCCCAGCATTTT
>TRBV6-5|TRBJ2-3|-|-
CASSYPGQDTQYF
TGTGCCAGCAGTTACCCTGGCCAAGATACGCAGTATTTT
>TRBV6-2/TRBV6-3|TRBJ1-5|-|few
CASSYSDRNQPQHF
TGTGCCAGCAGTTACTCTGACAGGAATCAGCCCCAGCATTTT
>TRBV7-9|TRBJ1-2|TRBD1|-
CASSLAAGGYGYTF
TGTGCCAGCAGCTTAGCGGCAGGGGGCTATGGCTACACCTTC
>TRBV18|TRBJ1-4|TRBD1|-
CASSPFRGDEKLFF
TGTGCCAGCTCACCTTTCAGGGGGGATGAAAAACTGTTTTTT
>TRBV15|TRBJ2-5|-|-
CATSRDNGQETQYF
TGTGCCACCAGCAGAGATAACGGCCAAGAGACCCAGTACTTC
>TRBV4-1|TRBJ1-1|TRBD1|-
CASSQASRGYTEAFF
TGCGCCAGCAGCCAAGCCTCCAGGGGGTACACTGAAGCTTTCTTT
>TRBV7-2|TRBJ2-1|TRBD2|-
CASSLSGPSGRPYNEQFF
TGTGCCAGCAGCTTATCGGGCCCCAGCGGGAGGCCCTACAATGAGCAGTTCTTC
>TRBV2|TRBJ2-1|-|-
CASSADNYNEQFF
TGTGCCAGCAGTGCTGACAACTACAATGAGCAGTTCTTC
>TRBV11-3|TRBJ1-3|TRBD1|-
CASSLVFMADRDSGNTIYF
TGTGCCAGCAGCTTAGTGTTTATGGCGGACAGGGACTCTGGAAACACCATATATTTT
>TRBV7-9|TRBJ2-1|TRBD2|-
CASSLIGGRAENEQFF
TGTGCCAGCAGCTTAATTGGCGGGAGGGCCGAGAATGAGCAGTTCTTC
>TRBV9|TRBJ2-2|TRBD2|-
CASSVTSGSAGELFF
TGTGCCAGCAGCGTAACTAGCGGGAGTGCCGGGGAGCTGTTTTTT
>TRBV19|TRBJ1-4|TRBD1|-
CASSRRQGASNEKLFF
TGTGCCAGTAGTAGGCGACAGGGGGCATCTAATGAAAAACTGTTTTTT
>TRBV5-1|TRBJ2-7|TRBD2|-
CASSLGPLAGGHEQYF
TGCGCCAGCAGCTTGGGACCCTTAGCGGGAGGGCACGAGCAGTACTTC
>TRBV15|TRBJ1-3|TRBD1|-
CATSRSAGTGRDGNTIYF
TGTGCCACCAGCAGATCCGCCGGGACAGGGCGCGATGGAAACACCATATATTTT
>TRBV27|TRBJ2-3|TRBD2|-
CASSFTSGRPNAPSTDTQYF
TGTGCCAGCAGTTTCACTAGCGGGAGGCCGAATGCCCCTAGCACAGATACGCAGTATTTT
>TRBV2|TRBJ1-2|-|few
CASSEAAGEIYGYTF
TGTGCCAGCAGTGAGGCGGCAGGGGAAATCTATGGCTACACCTTC
>TRBV4-1|TRBJ2-5|TRBD1|-
CASSQDPGGVQETQYF
TGCGCCAGCAGCCAAGATCCAGGGGGTGTGCAGGAGACCCAGTACTTC
>TRBV24-1|TRBJ2-1|TRBD2|-
CATSDVGGAGEGPYNEQFF
TGTGCCACCAGTGATGTGGGAGGAGCGGGAGAGGGCCCCTACAATGAGCAGTTCTTC
>TRBV24-1|TRBJ2-5|TRBD2|-
CATSESSGSRKETQYF
TGTGCCACCAGTGAATCTAGCGGGAGTAGGAAAGAGACCCAGTACTTC
>TRBV5-5|TRBJ1-5|-|-
CASSIDRYNQPQHF
TGTGCCAGCAGTATCGACAGATACAATCAGCCCCAGCATTTT
>TRBV3-1/TRBV3-2|TRBJ2-3|TRBD1|-
CASSRRQGEADTQYF
TGTGCCAGCAGCCGCAGACAGGGTGAGGCTGATACGCAGTATTTT
>TRBV7-2|TRBJ2-7|TRBD1|-
CASSRDRDYEQYF
TGTGCCAGCAGCCGGGACAGGGACTACGAGCAGTACTTC
>TRBV21-1|TRBJ2-5|-|-
CASSKGILGQEAAQETQYF
TGTGCCAGCAGCAAAGGTATTTTGGGTCAGGAGGCGGCACAAGAGACCCAGTACTTC
>TRBV5-1|TRBJ2-2|-|few
CASSPPGQNTGELFF
TGCGCCAGCAGCCCTCCGGGACAAAACACCGGGGAGCTGTTTTTT
>TRBV6-6|TRBJ2-5|-|-
CASSYSYLASETQYF
TGTGCCAGCAGTTACTCGTACCTAGCCTCGGAGACCCAGTACTTC
>TRBV5-4|TRBJ1-1|-|-
CASSLGRSEAFF
TGTGCCAGCAGCCTAGGAAGGTCTGAAGCTTTCTTT
>TRBV18|TRBJ1-4|TRBD1|once
CASSRQGTNEKLFF
TGTGCCAGCTCACGACAGGGTACTAATGAAAAACTGTTTTTT
>TRBV6-5|TRBJ2-3|-|-
CASRDPGYSLYF
TGTGCCAGCAGAGACCCGGGGTATAGTCTGTATTTT
>TRBV5-1|TRBJ1-2|TRBD1|-
CASSAGQAFYGYTF
TGCGCCAGCAGCGCTGGACAGGCGTTCTATGGCTACACCTTC
>TRBV5-6|TRBJ2-7|-|-
CASSLVFYEQYF
TGTGCCAGCAGCTTGGTCTTCTACGAGCAGTACTTC
>TRBV19|TRBJ1-1|-|-
CASRQGRSNTEAFF
TGTGCCAGTAGACAGGGAAGATCCAACACTGAAGCTTTCTTT
>TRBV4-1|TRBJ1-4|-|-
CASSQGGPATNEKLFF
TGCGCCAGCAGCCAAGGGGGCCCTGCAACTAATGAAAAACTGTTTTTT